A selection of T cell receptor beta chains follows, all from one sample in a study of shared T cell receptors in the human thymus. Sequencing was performed with immunoSEQ multiplex PCR; in TCRdb, only in-frame clones are kept and a portion is missing. The profile shows roughly 700,000 clones, roughly 90% of them singletons. These records were also assigned to another study, of human thymus T cells.

Sequencing was done on a sample of thymocytes. The receptors were gathered from a boy less than two years old with a congenital heart defect. CDR3s include the opening cysteine and the closing phenylalanine or tryptophan. The D gene is left open where the match is weak. Size values are once, few and many counts, or a class for expanded clones, and some rows have none.

>NA|TRBJ1-6|TRBV6-5|NA
TGTGCCAGCAGTTACATCGGCATAGGCGGGTCACCCCTCCACTTT
CASSYIGIGGSPLHF
>TRBD1|TRBJ1-3|TRBV6-1|NA
TGTGCCAGCAGTGGGGGGTATGGACAGGGGAGGAACACCATATATTTT
CASSGGYGQGRNTIYF
>NA|TRBJ1-5|TRBV7-6|NA
TGTGCCAGCAGCTTACAGGGCCAGCCCCAGCATTTT
CASSLQGQPQHF
>TRBD2|TRBJ2-3|TRBV7-2|NA
TGTGCCAGCAGCTCTAGGGGGCGGGAGGGTGATACGCAGTATTTT
CASSSRGREGDTQYF
>NA|TRBJ2-7|TRBV14|NA
TGTGCCAGCAGCTCCAGGGATGGGGGGACCAAGCCCTACGAGCAGTACTTC
CASSSRDGGTKPYEQYF
>NA|TRBJ1-2|TRBV19|NA
TGTGCCAGTAGTATTCCGGACTCCCCTGTGGGCTACACCTTC
CASSIPDSPVGYTF
>NA|TRBJ2-5|TRBV28|NA
TGTGCCAGCAGTTTCGTGCCCACACTAGGACGGTTCCAAGAGACCCAGTACTTC
CASSFVPTLGRFQETQYF
>NA|TRBJ1-5|TRBV14|NA
TGTGCCAGCAGCCAAAGAACACGAGAAGGGAGGGTGAATCAGCCCCAGCATTTT
CASSQRTREGRVNQPQHF
>NA|TRBJ2-5|TRBV27|NA
TGTGCCAGCAGTTTCCGGGGAGGCGGTCCCCCCCTCGGGGAGACCCAGTACTTC
CASSFRGGGPPLGETQYF
>TRBD1|TRBJ2-7|TRBV2|once
TGTGCCAGCCTACCCGGGACAGGGCACTACGAGCAGTACTTC
CASLPGTGHYEQYF
>TRBD1|TRBJ2-5|TRBV28|NA
TGTGCCAGCAGTTTGAAGCCAGGGGGTTATGAGACCCAGTACTTC
CASSLKPGGYETQYF
>NA|TRBJ2-7|TRBV15|NA
TGTGCCACCAGCAGGGATCTCTATGGGCTTGACTACGAGCAGTACTTC
CATSRDLYGLDYEQYF
>TRBD1|TRBJ2-3|TRBV15|once
TGTGCCACCAGCATTCCAGTCCCGGGACAGGTGACTCCTAGCACAGATACGCAGTATTTT
CATSIPVPGQVTPSTDTQYF
>TRBD1|TRBJ1-2|TRBV7-9|once
TGTGCCAGCAGCTTGGGACAGGGTCAAGAGGATGGCTACACCTTC
CASSLGQGQEDGYTF
>NA|TRBJ2-7|TRBV10-2|NA
TGCGCCAGCAGTCCTGTTGCTAGCGCCTCCTACGAGCAGTACTTC
CASSPVASASYEQYF
>TRBD1|TRBJ1-1|TRBV29-1|NA
TGCAGCGTTCCGGGACAGGGTTCCGAAGCTTTCTTT
CSVPGQGSEAFF
>TRBD1|TRBJ1-5|TRBV5-8|NA
TGTGCCAGCAGGCGACAGGGTTTAAGCAATCAGCCCCAGCATTTT
CASRRQGLSNQPQHF
>NA|TRBJ2-7|TRBV5-6|once
TGTGCCAGCAGCTTGGCCCGGCGTCGTCGGGTCCAGCCCCCTCAGTACTTC
CASSLARRRRVQPPQYF
>TRBD1|TRBJ1-5|TRBV7-2|NA
TGTGCCAGCAGCCAGACTGGGACAGGGGGATATAGCAATCAGCCCCAGCATTTT
CASSQTGTGGYSNQPQHF
>TRBD2|TRBJ2-1|TRBV15|NA
TGTGCCACTTATCGGGGTAGCGGGGTCTACAATGAGCAGTTCTTC
CATYRGSGVYNEQFF
>NA|TRBJ1-4|TRBV28|NA
TGTGCCACTTTATTAAGTGGGGGGACGGGTGAAAAACTGTTTTTT
CATLLSGGTGEKLFF
>NA|TRBJ2-5|TRBV2|NA
TGTGCCAGCAGTGAATCGGAGTGGGAGACCCAGTACTTC
CASSESEWETQYF
>TRBD2|TRBJ2-1|TRBV7-3|NA
TGTGCCAGCAGCCCGACTAGCGGGGGTGATGAGCAGTTCTTC
CASSPTSGGDEQFF
>TRBD1|TRBJ1-4|TRBV4-1|NA
TGCGCCAGCAGCCAGTGGTCAGGGGGGAAAGAAAAACTGTTTTTT
CASSQWSGGKEKLFF
>NA|TRBJ1-2|TRBV18|NA
TGTGCCAGCTCACCGGCCCACGAGGTAGGGAGGTACGACTATGGCTACACCTTC
CASSPAHEVGRYDYGYTF
>TRBD2|TRBJ2-3|TRBV28|NA
TGTGCCAGCAGTTTGCCCGCGGAAGGGGGGACTAGGGACACAGATACGCAGTATTTT
CASSLPAEGGTRDTDTQYF
>TRBD2|TRBJ2-7|TRBV2|NA
TGTGCCAGCAGTAACTTTTTCCTTTTTGCGACTAGCAGCACCTACGAGCAGTACTTC
CASSNFFLFATSSTYEQYF
>TRBD2|TRBJ2-1|TRBV7-9|NA
TGTGCCAGCAGCTTAGCCTTAGCGGGAGGGCCCGACAATGAGCAGTTCTTC
CASSLALAGGPDNEQFF
>TRBD2|TRBJ2-5|TRBV15|NA
TGTGCCACCAGCAGAGATCAGCGACTAGCGGGACTCCAAGAGACCCAGTACTTC
CATSRDQRLAGLQETQYF
>TRBD1|TRBJ2-6|TRBV4-1|few
TGCGCCAGCAGCCAAGGGGGTACAGGGGGCTCTGGGGCCAACGTCCTGACTTTC
CASSQGGTGGSGANVLTF
>NA|TRBJ1-5|TRBV18|NA
TGTGCCAGCTCACCTGTCAGACAGGTTTCCAATCAGCCCCAGCATTTT
CASSPVRQVSNQPQHF
>NA|TRBJ2-7|TRBV10-1|NA
TGCGCCAGCAACCCTCAGGGGGGCTACGAGCAGTACTTC
CASNPQGGYEQYF
>TRBD1|TRBJ1-4|TRBV28|NA
TGTGCCAGCAGTTCACGACAGGGGACTGAAAAACTGTTTTTT
CASSSRQGTEKLFF
>TRBD2|TRBJ2-5|TRBV14|NA
TGTGCCAGCAGCCAGGGCTCAAGCCCGACGGGGGGGACCCAGTACTTC
CASSQGSSPTGGTQYF
>TRBD2|TRBJ2-1|TRBV28|once
TGTGCCAGCAGTTTAGAGTCTAGCGGACCTAATGAGCAGTTCTTC
CASSLESSGPNEQFF
>NA|TRBJ1-1|TRBV29-1|NA
TGCAGCGTTGAGCGGGGATCGGGCACTGAAGCTTTCTTT
CSVERGSGTEAFF
>NA|TRBJ2-2|TRBV4-1|NA
TGCGCCAGCAGCCAAGACTGGCGTCACCCGAGGACCGGGGAGCTGTTTTTT
CASSQDWRHPRTGELFF
>TRBD2|TRBJ2-2|TRBV29-1|NA
TGCAGCCCCGCTGAAACGAGCGGGAGGGTCACCGGGGAGCTGTTTTTT
CSPAETSGRVTGELFF
>TRBD2|TRBJ2-1|TRBV10-3|once
TGTGCCACCGGGACTAGCGGGGGTACCTACAATGAGCAGTTCTTC
CATGTSGGTYNEQFF
>NA|TRBJ1-2|TRBV13|once
TGTGCCAGCAGCTTACAGAGGGGGGGGCTGATTCAGTATGGCTACACCTTC
CASSLQRGGLIQYGYTF
>TRBD2|TRBJ2-5|TRBV7-2|NA
TGTGCCAGCAGCTTAAGTTGGATGAGCGGGAGGGCCGGGGAGACCCAGTACTTC
CASSLSWMSGRAGETQYF
>NA|TRBJ2-7|TRBV11-3|NA
TGTGCCAGCAGCTACCCTCAGGGGAGGGTCAGCTCCTACGAGCAGTACTTC
CASSYPQGRVSSYEQYF
>NA|TRBJ1-5|TRBV28|NA
TGTGCCAGCAGTTTGGGAGCAGGCACTCAGCCCCAGCATTTT
CASSLGAGTQPQHF
>TRBD1|TRBJ2-7|TRBV11-3|NA
TGTGCCAGCAGCTTAGCGGGACCGACAGGGGGCGAGCAGTACTTC
CASSLAGPTGGEQYF
>NA|TRBJ2-7|TRBV4-2|NA
TGTGCCAGCAGCCTACTCCCGTGCGGGGCGAGCTCCTACGAGCAGTACTTC
CASSLLPCGASSYEQYF
>TRBD1|TRBJ1-1|TRBV10-3|NA
TGTGCCATCAGTGCACAGGGGTACACTGAAGCTTTCTTT
CAISAQGYTEAFF
>TRBD1|TRBJ2-5|TRBV4-2|NA
TGTGCCAGCAGCCAAGGGGACAGGCAGGACCAAGAGACCCAGTACTTC
CASSQGDRQDQETQYF
>NA|TRBJ2-7|TRBV27|NA
TGTGCCACGGCAGCAGAAAGTGGCCGGCGGCGCGACGAGCAGTACTTC
CATAAESGRRRDEQYF
>TRBD1|TRBJ2-3|TRBV5-4|few
TGTGCCAGCAGGTTGGGGGACAGGGTGGCATCTAGCACAGATACGCAGTATTTT
CASRLGDRVASSTDTQYF
>TRBD1|TRBJ2-5|TRBV19|NA
TGTGCCAGTAGTTCCGGGACAGGTTTTGGGACCCAGTACTTC
CASSSGTGFGTQYF